The clone carrying this T cell receptor beta chain has a count of ten or more. Its antigen is as yet unknown. This specimen comes from a study of early T cells in non-severe SARS-CoV-2 infection. Study-level background: The input, bulk RNA from unsorted whole blood, was sequenced, and chains were unpaired. Findings and caveats of the study: Anti-spike CD8 responses were favored by VDJdb matching, which missed private and CD4 specificities.

Individual cDNA molecules received unique molecular identifiers. TCRdb re-called the 5' RACE reads with MiXCR, one entry per CDR3 protein. The repertoire consists of about 43,000 distinct CDR3 sequences, with approximately 10% occurring once and the leading ten covering more than 9.5%. Germline V gene data show CDR1 as SGHAT and CDR2 as FQNNGV. After removal of 0 bases from V and 1 base from J, the junction contained 8 bases not matched to a gene. The CDR3 sequence is 17 residues long. Sequenced material: whole blood. The TCR comes from an adult who was a healthcare worker with PCR-confirmed SARS-CoV-2 infection or an uninfected control (not recorded which). The chain employs TRBV11-2 and TRBJ2-5, with TRBD1 matching over 7 bases. The CDR3 protein is CASSLEGGQAFQETQYF. In DNA, the CDR3 is TGTGCCAGCAGCTTAGAAGGCGGACAGGCCTTCCAAGAGACCCAGTACTTC.